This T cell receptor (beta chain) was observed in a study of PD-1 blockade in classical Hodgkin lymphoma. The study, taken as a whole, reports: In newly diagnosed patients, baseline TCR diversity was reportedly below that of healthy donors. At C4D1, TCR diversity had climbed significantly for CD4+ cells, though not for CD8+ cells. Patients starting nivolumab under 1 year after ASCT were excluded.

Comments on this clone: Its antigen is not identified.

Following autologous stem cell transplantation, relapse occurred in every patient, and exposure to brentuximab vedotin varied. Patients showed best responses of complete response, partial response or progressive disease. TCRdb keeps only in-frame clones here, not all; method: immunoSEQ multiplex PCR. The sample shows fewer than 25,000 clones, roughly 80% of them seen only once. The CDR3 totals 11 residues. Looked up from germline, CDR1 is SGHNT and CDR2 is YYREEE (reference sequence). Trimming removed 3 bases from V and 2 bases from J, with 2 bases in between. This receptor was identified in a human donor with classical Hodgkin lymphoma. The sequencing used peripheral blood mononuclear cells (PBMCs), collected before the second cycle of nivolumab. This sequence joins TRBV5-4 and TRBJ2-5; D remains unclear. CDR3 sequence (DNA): TGTGCCAGCAGCTCACAAGAGACCCAGTACTTC. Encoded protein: CASSSQETQYF.